This passage covers 6 T cell receptor beta chains from one sample sequenced in a study of blood T cell repertoires in COVID-19. Clones were sequenced by immunoSEQ multiplex PCR, and TCRdb holds only the in-frame ones, with some missing. The sample has around 140,000 clones; roughly 90% are singletons. Sample: peripheral blood. The receptors here all came from a man in his 70s with active COVID-19.

J is TRBJ2-6 and V is TRBV25-1; D ambiguous. This CDR3 is 15 amino acids long. The V and J ends lost 2 bases and 3 bases respectively, with 8 bases between them. CDR1 and CDR2 from the germline V gene are MGHDK and SYGVNS. The CDR3 coding sequence is TGTGCCAGCAGTGAACTCGGAGATGGGGCCAACGTCCTGACTTTC. It is translated as CASSELGDGANVLTF. Full variable domain (outside the CDR3, taken from reference TRBV25-1 and TRBJ2-6): EADIYQTPRYLVIGTGKKITLECSQTMGHDKMYWYQQDPGMELHLIHYSYGVNSTEKGDLSSESTVSRIRTEHFPLTLESARPSHTSQYLCASSELGDGANVLTFGAGSRLTVL.

The rearrangement uses TRBV5-4 and TRBJ1-1, with D possibly TRBD1 on 5 matching bases. V lost 2 bases and J lost 10, with 15 bases in between. The CDR3 runs to 13 residues. The germline V gene encodes CDR1 SGHNT and CDR2 YYREEE (reference sequence). The DNA of the CDR3 is TGTGCCAGCAGCTTAATAGGGGTGTATGGAGCTTTCTTT. Translated, it gives CASSLIGVYGAFF.

This chain joins TRBV9 and TRBJ2-5; 7 positions agree with TRBD1. CDR1 is SGDLS, CDR2 YYNGEE, per germline. V gave up 0 bases and J gave up 0 bases; unmatched junction bases: 5. The CDR3 loop spans 16 amino acids. CDR3 residues: CASSVVGTENQETQYF. The CDR3 nucleotides are TGTGCCAGCAGCGTAGTAGGGACAGAGAACCAAGAGACCCAGTACTTC.

The J gene is TRBJ2-1, the V gene TRBV19, with D tentatively TRBD1 (5 bases). Germline values: CDR1 LNHDA, CDR2 SQIVND (reference sequence). The CDR3 runs 15 residues. V lost 4 bases and J 7 bases, leaving 17 bases between the germline ends. CDR3 amino acids: CASSTIPIRGNEQFF. The DNA for the CDR3 is TGTGCCAGTAGTACAATTCCCATAAGGGGTAATGAGCAGTTCTTC.

The chain recombines TRBV5-6 with TRBJ1-1, with 8 bases lining up with TRBD1. The CDR3 covers 16 residues. Germline CDR1 SGHDT, CDR2 YYEEEE. Unmatched junction bases numbered 13, after V lost 4 bases and J lost 5 bases. The CDR3 reads CASSTTGAITRTEAFF. The CDR3 DNA follows: TGTGCCAGCAGCACGACAGGGGCGATAACTAGAACTGAAGCTTTCTTT. Using reference TRBV5-6 and TRBJ1-1 for the parts outside the CDR3, the full variable domain is DAGVTQSPTHLIKTRGQQVTLRCSPKSGHDTVSWYQQALGQGPQFIFQYYEEEERQRGNFPDRFSGHQFPNYSSELNVNALLLGDSALYLCASSTTGAITRTEAFFGQGTRLTVV.

The genes are TRBV6-1 and TRBJ2-7, with a possible D match to TRBD2 (5 bases). This CDR3 contains 16 residues. Trimming stripped 1 base from V and 0 bases from J, with 13 bases between. Germline CDR1 and CDR2: MNHNS and SASEGT. DNA of the CDR3: TGTGCCAGCAGTGAAGAGGAGCGGACGAGCTCCTACGAGCAGTACTTC. Encoded protein: CASSEEERTSSYEQYF.